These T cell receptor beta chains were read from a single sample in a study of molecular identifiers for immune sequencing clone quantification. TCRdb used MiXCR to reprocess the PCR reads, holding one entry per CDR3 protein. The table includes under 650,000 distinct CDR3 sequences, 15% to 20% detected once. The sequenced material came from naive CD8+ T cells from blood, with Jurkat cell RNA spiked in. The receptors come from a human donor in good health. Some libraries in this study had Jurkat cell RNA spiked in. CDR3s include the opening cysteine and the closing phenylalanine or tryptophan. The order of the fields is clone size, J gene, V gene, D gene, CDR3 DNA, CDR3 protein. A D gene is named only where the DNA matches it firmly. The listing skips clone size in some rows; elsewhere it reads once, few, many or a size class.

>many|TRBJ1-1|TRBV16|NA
TGTGCCAGCAGCAGGGGACTGGTCAACACTGAAGCTTTCTTT
CASSRGLVNTEAFF
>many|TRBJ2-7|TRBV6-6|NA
TGTGCCAGCAGTTACTCCCCACGGGCCGAGCAGTACTTC
CASSYSPRAEQYF
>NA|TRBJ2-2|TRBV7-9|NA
TGTGCCAGCAGCTTAAGACAGCCGAACACCGGGGGGCTGTTTTTT
CASSLRQPNTGGLFF
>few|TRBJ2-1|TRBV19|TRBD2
TGTGCCAGTAGTATGGGGACTAGCGGGATCAATGAGCAGTTCTTC
CASSMGTSGINEQFF
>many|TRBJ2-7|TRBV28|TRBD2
TGTGCCAGCAGTTTGACCGGGACTAGCGGAACCTACGAGCAGTACTTC
CASSLTGTSGTYEQYF
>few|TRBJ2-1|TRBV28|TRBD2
TGTGCCAGCAGTTTCTCGGGAGGGCCGGATGAGCAGTTCTTC
CASSFSGGPDEQFF
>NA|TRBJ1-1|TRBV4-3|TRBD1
TGCGCCAGCAGCCAACAGACAGGGGGCACTGAAGCTTTCTTT
CASSQQTGGTEAFF
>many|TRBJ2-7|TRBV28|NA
TGTGCCAGCAGTTCGCGCGAACAGGGTTACGAGCAGTACTTC
CASSSREQGYEQYF
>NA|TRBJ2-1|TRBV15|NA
TGTGCCACCAGCCCCCGTCGGGGAGGGGGCGGGAACAATGAGCAGTTCTTC
CATSPRRGGGGNNEQFF
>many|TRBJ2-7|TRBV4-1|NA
TGCGCCAGCAGCCAAATTGGGACATCCGACGAGCAGTACTTC
CASSQIGTSDEQYF